The clone carrying this T cell receptor beta chain was observed many times. The data are from a study of blood T cells in healthy people across ages. About the research overall: Per two T cells, template switching captured roughly one barcoded beta molecule.

Then a second PCR, running roughly 7 to 11 cycles, was carried out with a sample-barcoded 5' primer and a J-beta primer mix. TCRdb analysed the 5' RACE reads with MiXCR anew, one entry per CDR3 protein. The sample yields around 1,700,000 distinct CDR3 sequences, 28% seen once. Healthy Caucasians from Russia aged about 6 to 90 served as donors. Germline-derived CDR1 and CDR2 are SGHTA and FQGNSA. Trimming took 5 bases from V and 2 from J; bases not matched to a gene: 7. The CDR3 loop spans 17 amino acids. Sequenced sample: blood. The chain links TRBV7-2 to TRBJ2-7; 15 bases line up with TRBD2. This receptor was obtained from a woman in her 30s in good health. CDR3: CASSKEGLAGGTYEQYF. Written as DNA, the CDR3 is TGTGCCAGCAGCAAGGAGGGACTAGCGGGGGGAACCTACGAGCAGTACTTC.